This entry concerns a single TCR beta chain. What it recognizes is unknown. This sample was taken from a study of cytotoxic CD8 clonotypes in ibrutinib-treated CLL. General study results and limits: Upon ibrutinib response clonality rose, and upon progression it fell back toward baseline.

Libraries of TCR beta were made from around 2.1 micrograms of genomic DNA that came from cryopreserved PBMCs. Profiled with immunoSEQ multiplex PCR; TCRdb holds only in-frame clones, not every one. The top ten hold 10% to 15% of the sample, which has about 200,000 clones, approximately 72% seen once. This CDR3 region has 15 residues. Germline V CDR1 and CDR2: SGHTA, FQGNSA. Trimming removed 5 bases from V and 3 bases from J, with 14 bases in between. The sequencing here drew on PBMCs, taken after 24 months of ibrutinib treatment. The J gene is TRBJ2-4, the V gene TRBV7-2, with D possibly matching TRBD2 (6 bases). The receptor's source is a human donor with chronic lymphocytic leukemia. This chain's CDR3 is CASSLAPGLKNIQYF. CDR3 sequence (DNA): TGTGCCAGCAGCCTGGCCCCGGGACTCAAAAACATTCAGTACTTC. The variable domain in full, completed from reference TRBV7-2 and TRBJ2-4, reads GAGVSQSPSNKVTEKGKDVELRCDPISGHTALYWYRQSLGQGLEFLIYFQGNSAPDKSGLPSDRFSAERTGGSVSTLTIQRTQQEDSAVYLCASSLAPGLKNIQYFGAGTRLSVL.